These T cell receptor beta chains were read from a single sample in a study of cytomegalovirus exposure and HLA in healthy donors. Sequencing used immunoSEQ multiplex PCR; TCRdb keeps in-frame clones, though not all of them. The sample lists roughly 100,000 clones, 75% seen once, with 10% in the top ten. The sequencing sample was made of PBMCs. These receptors were obtained from a man aged 45-65 years in good health and CMV-seronegative. Each CDR3 is given with its conserved first and last residue. A D gene is named only where the DNA matches it firmly. Not every row has a clone size; where given, it reads once, few, many or a size class.

clone size: .; V gene: TRBV11-2; CDR3 length: 15; D gene: TRBD2; J gene: TRBJ2-7; CDR3 DNA: TGTGCCAGCAGCTTAGAACTAGCGGGGGGCTACGAGCAGTACTTC; CDR3 protein: CASSLELAGGYEQYF
clone size: .; V gene: TRBV14; CDR3 length: 18; D gene: .; J gene: TRBJ1-3; CDR3 DNA: TGTGCCAGCAGCCGTCTACGGGCAGGGGTCCCCTCTGGAAACACCATATATTTT; CDR3 protein: CASSRLRAGVPSGNTIYF
clone size: few; V gene: TRBV25-1; CDR3 length: 13; D gene: .; J gene: TRBJ1-4; CDR3 DNA: TGTGCCAGCAGTGAGGGGGGAAGGGAAAAACTGTTTTTT; CDR3 protein: CASSEGGREKLFF
clone size: .; V gene: TRBV7-3; CDR3 length: 14; D gene: TRBD1; J gene: TRBJ1-1; CDR3 DNA: TGTGCCAGCAGCTTGACGGGACAGGAGACTGAAGCTTTCTTT; CDR3 protein: CASSLTGQETEAFF
clone size: .; V gene: TRBV18; CDR3 length: 12; D gene: .; J gene: TRBJ2-7; CDR3 DNA: TGTGCCAGCTCACAAACAGATTCCCAGCAGTACTTC; CDR3 protein: CASSQTDSQQYF
clone size: few; V gene: TRBV27; CDR3 length: 14; D gene: .; J gene: TRBJ2-6; CDR3 DNA: TGTGCCAGCAGTTTGTACTCTGGGGCCAACGTCCTGACTTTC; CDR3 protein: CASSLYSGANVLTF
clone size: once; V gene: TRBV7-8; CDR3 length: 13; D gene: .; J gene: TRBJ1-1; CDR3 DNA: TGTGCCAGCAGCTCCCAGAAGAACACTGAAGCTTTCTTT; CDR3 protein: CASSSQKNTEAFF
clone size: once; V gene: TRBV19; CDR3 length: 14; D gene: .; J gene: TRBJ1-4; CDR3 DNA: TGTGCCAGTAGTCGGGTCAGGGATAATGAAAAACTGTTTTTT; CDR3 protein: CASSRVRDNEKLFF
clone size: .; V gene: TRBV27; CDR3 length: 15; D gene: .; J gene: TRBJ2-1; CDR3 DNA: TGTGCCAGCAGTTTAGGGCAGGGGACGCACAATGAGCAGTTCTTC; CDR3 protein: CASSLGQGTHNEQFF
clone size: .; V gene: TRBV19; CDR3 length: 12; D gene: TRBD1; J gene: TRBJ1-4; CDR3 DNA: TGTGCCAGTAGTAACAGGGGTCTGGAACTGTTTTTT; CDR3 protein: CASSNRGLELFF
clone size: .; V gene: TRBV4-3; CDR3 length: 13; D gene: TRBD2; J gene: TRBJ2-1; CDR3 DNA: TGCGCCAGTAGCGGGAGCCCCTTCGATGAGCAGTTCTTC; CDR3 protein: CASSGSPFDEQFF
clone size: .; V gene: TRBV7-9; CDR3 length: 11; D gene: .; J gene: TRBJ2-7; CDR3 DNA: TGTTCCAGCAGCTTTTCGGACGAGCAGTACTTC; CDR3 protein: CSSSFSDEQYF
clone size: .; V gene: TRBV5-6; CDR3 length: 16; D gene: .; J gene: TRBJ1-2; CDR3 DNA: TGTGCCAGCAGCTTGATGGCAGGGTGGGGCCTCTATGGCTACACCTTC; CDR3 protein: CASSLMAGWGLYGYTF
clone size: .; V gene: TRBV6-1; CDR3 length: 13; D gene: .; J gene: TRBJ1-5; CDR3 DNA: TGTGCCAGTAGCCGGGATAGCAATCAGCCCCAGCATTTT; CDR3 protein: CASSRDSNQPQHF
clone size: .; V gene: TRBV18; CDR3 length: 17; D gene: TRBD2; J gene: TRBJ2-3; CDR3 DNA: TGTGCCAGCTCACTCCGAGGGCGGGGGGCCGGCACAGATACGCAGTATTTT; CDR3 protein: CASSLRGRGAGTDTQYF
clone size: once; V gene: TRBV18; CDR3 length: 16; D gene: .; J gene: TRBJ2-2; CDR3 DNA: TGTGCCAGCTCCCCATCGGGTGGCGCGAACACCGGGGAGCTGTTTTTT; CDR3 protein: CASSPSGGANTGELFF
clone size: few; V gene: TRBV28; CDR3 length: 15; D gene: TRBD1; J gene: TRBJ1-4; CDR3 DNA: TGTGCCAGCAGTCCAACAGGGGGCAGAAATGAAAAACTGTTTTTT; CDR3 protein: CASSPTGGRNEKLFF
clone size: .; V gene: TRBV7-9; CDR3 length: 16; D gene: .; J gene: TRBJ1-5; CDR3 DNA: TGTTCCAGCAGCTTGGCAGGGCGGGAAGGTTCTCAGCCCCAGCATTTT; CDR3 protein: CSSSLAGREGSQPQHF
clone size: once; V gene: TRBV9; CDR3 length: 17; D gene: TRBD1; J gene: TRBJ1-6; CDR3 DNA: TGTGCCAGCAGCGTAGGGGGACAGGCCTCCTATAATTCACCCCTCCACTTT; CDR3 protein: CASSVGGQASYNSPLHF
clone size: .; V gene: TRBV14; CDR3 length: 14; D gene: .; J gene: TRBJ2-1; CDR3 DNA: TGTGCCAGCAGCCCCCTCAGCTGGGCGGGAGAGCAGTTCTTC; CDR3 protein: CASSPLSWAGEQFF
clone size: .; V gene: TRBV5-1; CDR3 length: 15; D gene: .; J gene: TRBJ2-7; CDR3 DNA: TGCGCCAGCAGCTTGGGTGGGACTTTCGTGAACGAGCAGTACTTC; CDR3 protein: CASSLGGTFVNEQYF
clone size: .; V gene: TRBV7-9; CDR3 length: 16; D gene: .; J gene: TRBJ2-3; CDR3 DNA: TGTGCCAGCAGCGGTAGGACAGTCCCTTGGACAGATACGCAGTATTTT; CDR3 protein: CASSGRTVPWTDTQYF
clone size: .; V gene: TRBV6-1; CDR3 length: 14; D gene: .; J gene: TRBJ1-6; CDR3 DNA: TGTGCCAGCAGTGACGATGGGAGCTCGCGCCCCCTCCACTTT; CDR3 protein: CASSDDGSSRPLHF
clone size: .; V gene: TRBV6-1; CDR3 length: 14; D gene: .; J gene: TRBJ1-1; CDR3 DNA: TGTGCCAGCAGTGAAGCGTTCCTTAACACTGAAGCTTTCTTT; CDR3 protein: CASSEAFLNTEAFF
clone size: .; V gene: TRBV14; CDR3 length: 13; D gene: .; J gene: TRBJ2-5; CDR3 DNA: TGTGCCAGCAGTCTAGCTCCTGGGGAGACCCAGTACTTC; CDR3 protein: CASSLAPGETQYF
clone size: .; V gene: TRBV5-1; CDR3 length: 13; D gene: .; J gene: TRBJ1-1; CDR3 DNA: TGCGCCAGCAACCTAGATCGGAACACTGAAGCTTTCTTT; CDR3 protein: CASNLDRNTEAFF
clone size: .; V gene: TRBV10-3; CDR3 length: 14; D gene: TRBD1; J gene: TRBJ2-1; CDR3 DNA: TGTGCCATCAGTGGACAGGGGAATTACAATGAGCAGTTCTTC; CDR3 protein: CAISGQGNYNEQFF
clone size: .; V gene: TRBV29-1; CDR3 length: 13; D gene: .; J gene: TRBJ2-5; CDR3 DNA: TGCAGCGTTGGACTGCTGGGTAGTGAGACCCAGTACTTC; CDR3 protein: CSVGLLGSETQYF
clone size: .; V gene: TRBV30; CDR3 length: 19; D gene: .; J gene: TRBJ1-5; CDR3 DNA: TGTGCCTGGAGTGGAGCACAGGGTAGGTTCGGTGTTAGCAATCAGCCCCAGCATTTT; CDR3 protein: CAWSGAQGRFGVSNQPQHF
clone size: few; V gene: TRBV6-6; CDR3 length: 15; D gene: TRBD2; J gene: TRBJ2-3; CDR3 DNA: TGTGCCAGCAGTGAGCGGGGACCTAGCACAGATACGCAGTATTTT; CDR3 protein: CASSERGPSTDTQYF
clone size: .; V gene: TRBV27; CDR3 length: 15; D gene: TRBD2; J gene: TRBJ2-7; CDR3 DNA: TGTGCCAGCAAACCTAGCGGGATAGGATTCCACGAGCAGTACTTC; CDR3 protein: CASKPSGIGFHEQYF
clone size: once; V gene: TRBV6-1; CDR3 length: 16; D gene: .; J gene: TRBJ1-2; CDR3 DNA: TGTGCCAGCAGTGAAGCGCTGGGGCAGGGCGGCTATGGCTACACCTTC; CDR3 protein: CASSEALGQGGYGYTF
clone size: .; V gene: TRBV7-8; CDR3 length: 16; D gene: TRBD1; J gene: TRBJ1-5; CDR3 DNA: TGTGCCAGCAGCTTTCAGGGACAGGGGTTCAATCAGCCCCAGCATTTT; CDR3 protein: CASSFQGQGFNQPQHF
clone size: few; V gene: TRBV5-1; CDR3 length: 13; D gene: .; J gene: TRBJ1-2; CDR3 DNA: TGCGCCAGCAGCTTGAGCCAGGCCTATGGCTACACCTTC; CDR3 protein: CASSLSQAYGYTF
clone size: .; V gene: TRBV19; CDR3 length: 14; D gene: .; J gene: TRBJ2-7; CDR3 DNA: TGTGCCAGTAGTATTGAAGGGGGAAAGGGCGAGCAGTACTTC; CDR3 protein: CASSIEGGKGEQYF
clone size: .; V gene: TRBV5-6; CDR3 length: 12; D gene: .; J gene: TRBJ2-5; CDR3 DNA: TGTGCCAGCAGCTCCCTCCAGGGGAAGCAGTACTTC; CDR3 protein: CASSSLQGKQYF
clone size: .; V gene: TRBV28; CDR3 length: 16; D gene: .; J gene: TRBJ2-7; CDR3 DNA: TGTGCCAGCAGTCCCGCTCAGGGGTATGTCATCTACGAGCAGTACTTC; CDR3 protein: CASSPAQGYVIYEQYF
clone size: .; V gene: TRBV29-1; CDR3 length: 16; D gene: .; J gene: TRBJ2-3; CDR3 DNA: TGCAGCGTTCTCCACCGACGCCAGGGTGGTACAGATACGCAGTATTTT; CDR3 protein: CSVLHRRQGGTDTQYF
clone size: .; V gene: TRBV5-4; CDR3 length: 15; D gene: .; J gene: TRBJ2-6; CDR3 DNA: TGTGCCAGCAGCGCGGGTTTCTCTGGGGCCAACGTCCTGACTTTC; CDR3 protein: CASSAGFSGANVLTF
clone size: .; V gene: TRBV11-2; CDR3 length: 15; D gene: .; J gene: TRBJ1-2; CDR3 DNA: TGTGCCAGCAGCTCCCACCTTTCCCGAGCCTATGGCTACACCTTC; CDR3 protein: CASSSHLSRAYGYTF
clone size: .; V gene: TRBV4-2; CDR3 length: 17; D gene: TRBD2; J gene: TRBJ2-3; CDR3 DNA: TGTGCCAGCAGCCCCGGGGGGGGGAGGGCCGGGACAGATACGCAGTATTTT; CDR3 protein: CASSPGGGRAGTDTQYF
clone size: .; V gene: TRBV28; CDR3 length: 14; D gene: .; J gene: TRBJ1-1; CDR3 DNA: TGTGCCAGCAGCATGGGGCAGGCGAACACTGAAGCTTTCTTT; CDR3 protein: CASSMGQANTEAFF
clone size: few; V gene: TRBV6-4; CDR3 length: 14; D gene: TRBD1; J gene: TRBJ1-2; CDR3 DNA: TGTGCCAGCAGTCCGGACAGGGGGCGAATAGGCTACACCTTC; CDR3 protein: CASSPDRGRIGYTF
clone size: .; V gene: TRBV7-2; CDR3 length: 15; D gene: TRBD1; J gene: TRBJ2-3; CDR3 DNA: TGTGCCAGCAGAGGGGGAGGGACAGGGACAGATACGCAGTATTTT; CDR3 protein: CASRGGGTGTDTQYF
clone size: .; V gene: TRBV6-1; CDR3 length: 14; D gene: .; J gene: TRBJ2-7; CDR3 DNA: TGTGCCAGCAGTCGGGACATCCCCGCCTACGAGCAGTACTTC; CDR3 protein: CASSRDIPAYEQYF
clone size: few; V gene: TRBV29-1; CDR3 length: 12; D gene: .; J gene: TRBJ2-1; CDR3 DNA: TGCAGCGTTGAAGATCAAGCTTATGAGCAGTTCTTC; CDR3 protein: CSVEDQAYEQFF
clone size: .; V gene: TRBV25-1; CDR3 length: 14; D gene: .; J gene: TRBJ2-7; CDR3 DNA: TGTGCCAGCAGTGCCTCGGGGTATTCCTACGAGCAGTACTTC; CDR3 protein: CASSASGYSYEQYF
clone size: .; V gene: TRBV28; CDR3 length: 14; D gene: TRBD1; J gene: TRBJ1-5; CDR3 DNA: TGTGCCAGCACCGAGGGGACAGGGAATCAGCCCCAGCATTTT; CDR3 protein: CASTEGTGNQPQHF
clone size: few; V gene: TRBV27; CDR3 length: 12; D gene: .; J gene: TRBJ2-1; CDR3 DNA: TGTGCCAGCAGTTACACGTACAATGAGCAGTTCTTC; CDR3 protein: CASSYTYNEQFF
clone size: .; V gene: TRBV10-3; CDR3 length: 12; D gene: .; J gene: TRBJ2-7; CDR3 DNA: TGTGCCACTCAGGGGCTTACCTACGAGCAGTACTTC; CDR3 protein: CATQGLTYEQYF
clone size: .; V gene: TRBV5-4; CDR3 length: 15; D gene: TRBD1; J gene: TRBJ1-1; CDR3 DNA: TGTGCCAGCAGCCTCCGGGACAGGGGGTGGACTGAAGCTTTCTTT; CDR3 protein: CASSLRDRGWTEAFF
clone size: .; V gene: TRBV6-5; CDR3 length: 16; D gene: TRBD2; J gene: TRBJ2-1; CDR3 DNA: TGTGCCAGCAGTTTCGCCGGGACTAGCGGTCGCAATGAGCAGTTCTTC; CDR3 protein: CASSFAGTSGRNEQFF
clone size: .; V gene: TRBV11-2; CDR3 length: 15; D gene: TRBD2; J gene: TRBJ2-1; CDR3 DNA: TGTGCCAGCAGCTCTCTAGCGGGTAAATACAATGAGCAGTTCTTC; CDR3 protein: CASSSLAGKYNEQFF
clone size: .; V gene: TRBV11-2; CDR3 length: 16; D gene: .; J gene: TRBJ2-7; CDR3 DNA: TGTGCCAGCAGCTTAGAAATAGCGAGAGGGACCTACGAGCAGTACTTC; CDR3 protein: CASSLEIARGTYEQYF
clone size: .; V gene: TRBV7-8; CDR3 length: 15; D gene: TRBD2; J gene: TRBJ2-3; CDR3 DNA: TGTGCCAGCAGCCTGAGCGGGATGAACACAGATACGCAGTATTTT; CDR3 protein: CASSLSGMNTDTQYF
clone size: .; V gene: TRBV18; CDR3 length: 18; D gene: TRBD2; J gene: TRBJ2-7; CDR3 DNA: TGTGCCAGCTCACCCGCGTCCGGGAGCGGGACCGACTCCTACGAGCAGTACTTC; CDR3 protein: CASSPASGSGTDSYEQYF
clone size: .; V gene: TRBV6-1; CDR3 length: 13; D gene: .; J gene: TRBJ1-5; CDR3 DNA: TGTGCCAGCAGTGAAAGTTCTACTCAGCCCCAGCATTTT; CDR3 protein: CASSESSTQPQHF
clone size: .; V gene: TRBV11-2; CDR3 length: 13; D gene: .; J gene: TRBJ1-5; CDR3 DNA: TGTGCCAGCAGCTTATATAGCAATCAGCCCCAGCATTTT; CDR3 protein: CASSLYSNQPQHF
clone size: few; V gene: TRBV6-5; CDR3 length: 15; D gene: .; J gene: TRBJ1-3; CDR3 DNA: TGTGCCAGCAGTTACTCCTCGGGTTCTGGAAACACCATATATTTT; CDR3 protein: CASSYSSGSGNTIYF